Here is one TCR beta chain with its context. Its target is unknown. These data are taken from a study of T cell responses to AZD1222 COVID-19 vaccine. Notes on the study in general: Most donors were white British and more were female, and clonal diversity was possibly underestimated.

This CDR3 has 16 amino acids. Germline CDR1 reads LGHDT; CDR2 reads YNNKEL (reference sequence). V was shortened by 3 bases and J by 4 bases, with 18 bases between the two germline ends. The protocol was immunoSEQ multiplex PCR, while the TCRdb copy is restricted to in-frame clones and leaves out a portion. Of approximately 140,000 clones listed, about 92% are singletons. This TCR was sampled from an adult in good health. This chain uses TRBV3-1 (or the pseudogene TRBV3-2) with TRBJ1-1; the D gene is possibly TRBD1 (6 bases). Sequenced here: peripheral blood, sampled on day 0 of AZD1222 vaccination. Written as DNA, the CDR3 is TGTGCCAGCAGCCAGAGTTCAGGGGTCGGGGGCACTGAAGCTTTCTTT. As protein: CASSQSSGVGGTEAFF.